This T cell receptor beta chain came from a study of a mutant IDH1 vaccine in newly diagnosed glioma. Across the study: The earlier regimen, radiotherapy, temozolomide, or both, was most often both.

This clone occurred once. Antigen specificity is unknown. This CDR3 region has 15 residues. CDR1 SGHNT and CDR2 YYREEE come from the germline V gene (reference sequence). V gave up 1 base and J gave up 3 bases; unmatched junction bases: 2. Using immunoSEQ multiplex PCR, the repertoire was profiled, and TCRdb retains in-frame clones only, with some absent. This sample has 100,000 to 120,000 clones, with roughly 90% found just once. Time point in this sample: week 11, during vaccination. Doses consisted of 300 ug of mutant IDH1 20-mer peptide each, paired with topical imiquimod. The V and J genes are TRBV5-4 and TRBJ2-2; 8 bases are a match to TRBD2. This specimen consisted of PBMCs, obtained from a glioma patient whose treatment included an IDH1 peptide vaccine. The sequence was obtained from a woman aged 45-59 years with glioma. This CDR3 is CASSLQLADTGELFF. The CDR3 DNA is TGTGCCAGCAGCTTGCAACTAGCGGACACCGGGGAGCTGTTTTTT.